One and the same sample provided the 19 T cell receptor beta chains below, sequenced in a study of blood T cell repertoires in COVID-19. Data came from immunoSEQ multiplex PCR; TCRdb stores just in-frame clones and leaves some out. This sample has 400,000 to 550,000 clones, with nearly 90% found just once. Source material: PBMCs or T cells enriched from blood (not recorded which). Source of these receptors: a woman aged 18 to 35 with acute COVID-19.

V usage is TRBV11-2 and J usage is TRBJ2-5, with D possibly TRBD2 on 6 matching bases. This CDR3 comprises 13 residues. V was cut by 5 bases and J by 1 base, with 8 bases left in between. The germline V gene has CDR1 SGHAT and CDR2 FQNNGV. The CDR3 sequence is CASSTGVQETQYF. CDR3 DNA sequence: TGTGCCAGCAGCACGGGGGTCCAAGAGACCCAGTACTTC.

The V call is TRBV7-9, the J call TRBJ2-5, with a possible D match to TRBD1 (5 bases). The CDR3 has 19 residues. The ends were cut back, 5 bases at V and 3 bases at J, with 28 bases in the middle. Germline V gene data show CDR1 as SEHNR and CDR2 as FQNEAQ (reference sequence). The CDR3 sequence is CASSPDLKTATDRKETQYF. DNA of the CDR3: TGTGCCAGCAGCCCCGACCTCAAGACAGCTACGGATAGAAAAGAGACCCAGTACTTC.

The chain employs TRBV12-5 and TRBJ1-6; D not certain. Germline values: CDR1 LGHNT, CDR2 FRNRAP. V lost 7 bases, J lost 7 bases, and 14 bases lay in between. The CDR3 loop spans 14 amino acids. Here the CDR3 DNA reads TGTGCTAGTGCCCCGTCGGAGTCGAATTCACCCCTCCACTTT. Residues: CASAPSESNSPLHF.

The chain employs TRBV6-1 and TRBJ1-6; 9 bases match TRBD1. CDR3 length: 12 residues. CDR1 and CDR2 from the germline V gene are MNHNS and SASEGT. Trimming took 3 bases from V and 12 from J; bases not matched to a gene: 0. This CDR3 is CASSETGGPLHF. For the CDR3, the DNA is TGTGCCAGCAGTGAGACAGGGGGACCCCTCCACTTT.

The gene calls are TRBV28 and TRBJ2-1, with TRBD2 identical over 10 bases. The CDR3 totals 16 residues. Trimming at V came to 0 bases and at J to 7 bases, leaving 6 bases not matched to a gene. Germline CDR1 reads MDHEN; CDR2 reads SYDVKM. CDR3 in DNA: TGTGCCAGCAGTTTATGGCGGTCTAGCGGGAGTAATGAGCAGTTCTTC. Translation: CASSLWRSSGSNEQFF.

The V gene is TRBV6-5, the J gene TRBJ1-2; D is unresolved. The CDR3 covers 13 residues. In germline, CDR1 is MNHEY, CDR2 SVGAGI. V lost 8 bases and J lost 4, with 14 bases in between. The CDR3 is CASQRGGGYGYTF. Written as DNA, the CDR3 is TGTGCCAGCCAGCGGGGAGGCGGCTATGGCTACACCTTC.

The CDR3 nucleotides read TGTGCCAGCAGCTTTGGGGGGGGGACATCCCAGTACTTC. Translated: CASSFGGGTSQYF. The chain is built from TRBV5-4 and TRBJ2-7, with D tentatively TRBD2 (7 bases). The CDR3 contains 13 residues. Trimming shortened V by 2 bases and J by 10 bases, and 16 bases separated the two germline ends. Germline V gene sequence: CDR1 SGHNT, CDR2 YYREEE (reference sequence).

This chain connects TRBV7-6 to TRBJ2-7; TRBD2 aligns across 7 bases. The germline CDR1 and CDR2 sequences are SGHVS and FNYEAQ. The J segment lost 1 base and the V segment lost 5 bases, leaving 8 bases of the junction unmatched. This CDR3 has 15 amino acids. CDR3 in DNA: TGTGCCAGCAGCCCCCGGGCGGGAGCTTCCTACGAGCAGTACTTC. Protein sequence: CASSPRAGASYEQYF.

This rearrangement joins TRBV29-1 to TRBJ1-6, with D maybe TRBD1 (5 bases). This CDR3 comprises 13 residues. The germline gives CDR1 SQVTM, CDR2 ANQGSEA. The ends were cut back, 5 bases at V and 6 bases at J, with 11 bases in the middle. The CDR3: CSVRRQPNSPLHF. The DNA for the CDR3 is TGCAGCGTTCGTCGACAGCCTAATTCACCCCTCCACTTT. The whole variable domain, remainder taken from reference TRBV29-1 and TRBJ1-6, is SAVISQKPSRDICQRGTSLTIQCQVDSQVTMMFWYRQQPGQSLTLIATANQGSEATYESGFVIDKFPISRPNLTFSTLTVSNMSPEDSSIYLCSVRRQPNSPLHFGNGTRLTVT.

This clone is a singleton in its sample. CDR3 sequence (DNA): TGCGCCAGCAGCCAAAGTCTAGCGGGATCCTACAATGAGCAGTTCTTC. This gives the protein CASSQSLAGSYNEQFF. The rearrangement uses TRBV4-1 and TRBJ2-1; 9 bases fit TRBD2. The CDR3 has 16 residues. V was pared by 2 bases and J by 1 base, with 3 bases of the junction left unmatched. Germline V gene data show CDR1 as MGHRA and CDR2 as YSYEKL.

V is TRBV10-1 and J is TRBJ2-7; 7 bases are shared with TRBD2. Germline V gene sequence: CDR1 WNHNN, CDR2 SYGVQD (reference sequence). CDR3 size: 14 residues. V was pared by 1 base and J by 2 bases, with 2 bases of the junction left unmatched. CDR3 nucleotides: TGCGCCAGCAGTGAGTGGCGGGGGACCTACGAGCAGTACTTC. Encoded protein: CASSEWRGTYEQYF.

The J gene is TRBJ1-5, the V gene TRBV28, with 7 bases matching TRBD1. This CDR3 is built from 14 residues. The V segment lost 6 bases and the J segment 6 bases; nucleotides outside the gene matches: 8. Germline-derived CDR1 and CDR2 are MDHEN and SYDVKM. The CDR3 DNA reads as TGTGCCAGCAGCTACAGGGGTATGGGTCAGCCCCAGCATTTT. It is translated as CASSYRGMGQPQHF.

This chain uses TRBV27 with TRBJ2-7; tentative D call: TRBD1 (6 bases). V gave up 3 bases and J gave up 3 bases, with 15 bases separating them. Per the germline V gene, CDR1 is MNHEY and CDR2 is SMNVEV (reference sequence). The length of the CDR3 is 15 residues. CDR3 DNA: TGTGCCAGCAGTTTTTATTCGGACAGACTCTACGAGCAGTACTTC. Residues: CASSFYSDRLYEQYF.

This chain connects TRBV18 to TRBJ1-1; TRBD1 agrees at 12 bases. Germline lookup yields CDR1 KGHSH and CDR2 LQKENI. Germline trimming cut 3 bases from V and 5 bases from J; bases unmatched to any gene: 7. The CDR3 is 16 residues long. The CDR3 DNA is TGTGCCAGCTCACCCCCGGGACAGGGGGCTTATACTGAAGCTTTCTTT. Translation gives CASSPPGQGAYTEAFF.

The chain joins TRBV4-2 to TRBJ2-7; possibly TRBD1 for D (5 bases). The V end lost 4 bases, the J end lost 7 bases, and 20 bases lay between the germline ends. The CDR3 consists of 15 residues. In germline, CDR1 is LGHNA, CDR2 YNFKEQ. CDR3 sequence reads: CASSREQGFPWEQYF. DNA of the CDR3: TGTGCCAGCAGCCGAGAGCAGGGATTCCCCTGGGAGCAGTACTTC.

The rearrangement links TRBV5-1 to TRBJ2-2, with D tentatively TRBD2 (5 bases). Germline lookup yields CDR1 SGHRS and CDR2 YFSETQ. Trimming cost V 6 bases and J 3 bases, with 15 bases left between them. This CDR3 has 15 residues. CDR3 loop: CASTGGEGYTGELFF. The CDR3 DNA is TGCGCCAGCACCGGCGGAGAGGGATACACCGGGGAGCTGTTTTTT.

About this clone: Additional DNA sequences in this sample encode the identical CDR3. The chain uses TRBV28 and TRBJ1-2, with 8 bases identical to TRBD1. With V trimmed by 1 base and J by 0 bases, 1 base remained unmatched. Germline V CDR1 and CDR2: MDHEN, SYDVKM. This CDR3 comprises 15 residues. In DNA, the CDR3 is TGTGCCAGCAGTTTATTACAGGGGGCTAACTATGGCTACACCTTC. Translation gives CASSLLQGANYGYTF.

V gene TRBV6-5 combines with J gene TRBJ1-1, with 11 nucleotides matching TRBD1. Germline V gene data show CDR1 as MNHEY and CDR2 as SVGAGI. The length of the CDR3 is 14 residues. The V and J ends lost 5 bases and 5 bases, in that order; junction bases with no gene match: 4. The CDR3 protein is CASSLGQGGTEAFF. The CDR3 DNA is TGTGCCAGCAGTCTGGGACAGGGGGGAACTGAAGCTTTCTTT.

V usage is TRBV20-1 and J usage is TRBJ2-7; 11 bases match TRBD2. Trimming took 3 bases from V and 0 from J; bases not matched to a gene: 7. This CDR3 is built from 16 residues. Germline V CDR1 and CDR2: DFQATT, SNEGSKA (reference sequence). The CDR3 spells CSASRTSGLISYEQYF. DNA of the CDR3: TGCAGTGCTAGTAGGACTAGCGGGTTGATCTCCTACGAGCAGTACTTC.